These 26 T cell receptor beta chains came from one sample sequenced in a study of blood T cell repertoires in COVID-19. Produced via immunoSEQ multiplex PCR; TCRdb's table is partial and in-frame only. This table has fewer than 300,000 clones, 70% to 90% appearing once. Source material: peripheral blood. The receptors come from a man aged 45-65 years with COVID-19, enrolled during active disease.

Comments on this clone: Compared with germline, one end of the junction differs, possibly owing to a read error. This chain joins TRBV10-3 and TRBJ2-3; weak D call: TRBD2 (6 bases). The CDR3 has 14 residues. CDR1 is ENHRY, CDR2 SYGVKD, per germline. The CDR3 sequence: CAISAGHGGGTQYF. CDR3 coding DNA: TGTGCCATCAGCGCCGGGCACGGGGGTGGTACGCAATATTTT.

The chain carries TRBV30 and TRBJ1-6; a weak D match, TRBD1 (5 bases). Germline CDR1 and CDR2: GTSNPN and SVGIG (reference sequence). Trimming removed 4 bases at V and 10 bases at J, with 11 bases between. The CDR3 is 12 amino acids. The CDR3 loop is CAWTGYDSPLHF. CDR3 bases: TGTGCCTGGACAGGGTACGACTCACCCCTCCACTTT.

The CDR3 spells CASSLVAGGQTGELFF. The DNA for the CDR3 is TGTGCCAGCAGCTTAGTAGCGGGAGGTCAGACCGGGGAGCTGTTTTTT. This rearrangement joins TRBV7-3 to TRBJ2-2; 10 bases agree with TRBD2. V shed 2 bases, J shed 5 bases, and the junction held 5 bases outside the gene matches. CDR3 length: 16 residues. Germline V gene lookup returns CDR1 SGHTA and CDR2 FQGTGA.

The V gene is TRBV6-5, the J gene TRBJ1-4, with D tentatively TRBD1 (5 bases). Looked up from germline, CDR1 is MNHEY and CDR2 is SVGAGI. The V gene lost 2 bases and the J gene lost 10 bases, with 17 bases spanning the gap. The CDR3 contains 15 residues. The CDR3 loop is CASSYLGQGRGKLFF. In DNA, the CDR3 is TGTGCCAGCAGTTACCTAGGGCAGGGAAGAGGAAAACTGTTTTTT.

The chain carries TRBV7-3 and TRBJ2-5; a weak D match, TRBD1 (7 bases). Germline CDR1 SGHTA, CDR2 FQGTGA. Trimming removed 3 bases at V and 4 bases at J, with 15 bases between. This CDR3 is 15 amino acids long. The CDR3 coding sequence is TGTGCCAGCAGCTTGCAGGGGGGCCTCCTAGAGACCCAGTACTTC. Its protein is CASSLQGGLLETQYF.

The V gene is TRBV9, the J gene TRBJ2-1, with 16 positions matching TRBD2. The CDR3 is made up of 21 amino acids. With V trimmed by 3 bases and J by 1 base, 13 bases remained unmatched. The germline V gene has CDR1 SGDLS and CDR2 YYNGEE. The CDR3 bases are TGTGCCAGCAGCGCCACGACCTCCGGGACTAGCGGGAGGGGGTCCTACAATGAGCAGTTCTTC. This translates into CASSATTSGTSGRGSYNEQFF.

J is TRBJ1-1 and V is TRBV19; D is possibly TRBD1 (5 bases). Trimming took off 5 bases at V and 4 bases at J, with 14 bases between the two ends. From germline, CDR1 is LNHDA and CDR2 SQIVND (reference sequence). The CDR3 covers 14 residues. The DNA of the CDR3 is TGTGCCAGTAGTCTCAGGGCTGGTTCCACTGAAGCTTTCTTT. Translated, it gives CASSLRAGSTEAFF.

This clone appeared once. The chain links TRBV10-3 to TRBJ2-3; D may be TRBD1 (5 bases). The V end lost 0 bases, the J end lost 4 bases, and 14 bases lay between the germline ends. The CDR3 length is 16 residues. The germline V gene encodes CDR1 ENHRY and CDR2 SYGVKD. DNA of the CDR3: TGTGCCATCAGTGAGTCGTCAGGGTGGTTAGCAGATACGCAGTATTTT. Protein sequence: CAISESSGWLADTQYF.

V usage is TRBV24-1 and J usage is TRBJ2-3, with TRBD2 matching 11 bases. Per germline, CDR1 KGHDR and CDR2 SFDVKD. The CDR3 spans 17 residues. V shed 7 bases and J 0 bases; nucleotides not matched to a gene: 8. CDR3 sequence: CATSGSGLAVSTDTQYF. CDR3 sequence (DNA): TGTGCCACCAGCGGATCGGGACTAGCGGTAAGCACAGATACGCAGTATTTT.

The rearrangement links TRBV29-1 to TRBJ1-2, with D unresolved. Between the trimmed V and J ends, which lost 2 bases and 4 bases, there was a span of 8 bases. Germline CDR1 SQVTM, CDR2 ANQGSEA. The CDR3 length is 12 residues. CDR3 sequence (DNA): TGCAGCGTTGAATATGCCAGCTATGGCTACACCTTC. Amino acid sequence: CSVEYASYGYTF.

V gene TRBV18 combines with J gene TRBJ1-1; D perhaps matches TRBD1 (5 bases). The CDR3 runs 17 residues. Trimming removed 5 bases from V and 4 bases from J, with 23 bases in between. Germline lookup yields CDR1 KGHSH and CDR2 LQKENI. The CDR3: CASSGSGTAIPGTEAFF. The CDR3 DNA reads as TGTGCCAGCTCAGGCTCCGGGACTGCCATCCCAGGCACTGAAGCTTTCTTT.

CDR3 amino acids: CASIRGGLNEQFF. In nucleotides, the CDR3 is TGTGCCAGCATTCGGGGGGGCCTCAATGAGCAGTTCTTC. The V and J genes are TRBV12-3 or TRBV12-4 and TRBJ2-1; TRBD2 aligns across 8 bases. Unmatched junction bases numbered 5, after V lost 7 bases and J lost 6 bases. CDR3 size: 13 residues.

The chain employs TRBV5-1 and TRBJ2-5; 9 bases line up with TRBD1. Germline CDR1 and CDR2: SGHRS and YFSETQ. The CDR3 loop spans 16 amino acids. V shed 4 bases, J shed 0 bases, and the junction held 7 bases outside the gene matches. The CDR3 spells CASSPATGGYQETQYF. Here the CDR3 DNA reads TGCGCCAGCAGCCCTGCGACAGGGGGGTACCAAGAGACCCAGTACTTC.

This chain links TRBV10-3 with TRBJ2-2, with D possibly TRBD1 on 6 matching bases. With 3 bases removed from V and 5 bases from J, the gap between germline ends came to 13 bases. Germline values: CDR1 ENHRY, CDR2 SYGVKD. The CDR3 totals 15 residues. The CDR3 sequence is CAISDPGQVTGELFF. In DNA, the CDR3 is TGTGCCATCAGTGACCCGGGACAAGTTACCGGGGAGCTGTTTTTT.

The chain employs TRBV12-5 and TRBJ2-5; D gene unclear. The CDR3 totals 11 residues. Germline-derived CDR1 and CDR2 are LGHNT and FRNRAP. Trimming took off 3 bases at V and 7 bases at J, with 6 bases between the two ends. The CDR3 spells CASGLTGTQYF. CDR3 nucleotides: TGTGCTAGTGGTTTAACGGGGACCCAGTACTTC.

This clone has only a few counts. CDR3 nucleotides: TGCGCCAGCAGGGAGGGACAGGGGTACGCCGGGGAGCTGTTTTTT. Translated, it gives CASREGQGYAGELFF. The chain is built from TRBV5-1 and TRBJ2-2, with TRBD1 matching over 10 bases. CDR3 size: 15 residues. Germline loops: CDR1 SGHRS, CDR2 YFSETQ. V was clipped by 5 bases and J by 6 bases; unmatched bases: 7. Combining the CDR3 with reference TRBV5-1 and TRBJ2-2 gives the whole variable domain KAGVTQTPRYLIKTRGQQVTLSCSPISGHRSVSWYQQTPGQGLQFLFEYFSETQRNKGNFPGRFSGRQFSNSRSEMNVSTLELGDSALYLCASREGQGYAGELFFGEGSRLTVL.

The chain couples TRBV7-9 to TRBJ2-7; 7 positions agree with TRBD1. CDR1 and CDR2 from the germline V gene are SEHNR and FQNEAQ (reference sequence). The V segment lost 5 bases and the J segment 0 bases; nucleotides outside the gene matches: 10. The CDR3 sequence is 16 residues long. In DNA, the CDR3 is TGTGCCAGCAGCGTCTCACAGGGGTCAAACTCCTACGAGCAGTACTTC. Its translation is CASSVSQGSNSYEQYF.

The chain has TRBV23-1 and TRBJ2-1; 8 bases map to TRBD2. TRBV23-1 qualifies as an ORF whose function is uncertain. V shed 2 bases, J shed 4 bases, and the junction held 4 bases outside the gene matches. The CDR3 runs 15 residues. The CDR3: CASSQIAGPYNEQFF. The CDR3 coding sequence is TGCGCCAGCAGTCAAATAGCGGGACCGTACAATGAGCAGTTCTTC.

The chain joins TRBV5-6 to TRBJ2-3; 7 positions agree with TRBD2. The germline V gene encodes CDR1 SGHDT and CDR2 YYEEEE. Trimming at V came to 5 bases and at J to 4 bases, leaving 10 bases not matched to a gene. The CDR3 is made up of 15 amino acids. For the CDR3, the DNA is TGTGCCAGCAGTCCTAGGGCGGGGAGGGCAGATACGCAGTATTTT. Amino acids: CASSPRAGRADTQYF.

V usage is TRBV7-3 and J usage is TRBJ2-3; the match to TRBD2 covers 11 bases. Germline V gene data show CDR1 as SGHTA and CDR2 as FQGTGA. V dropped 3 bases and J dropped 3; count of bases not matched to a gene: 5. This CDR3 contains 16 residues. The CDR3: CASSLRLAGGTDTQYF. In nucleotides, the CDR3 is TGTGCCAGCAGCTTGAGGCTAGCGGGGGGAACAGATACGCAGTATTTT.

This clone was recorded only once. CDR3 amino acids: CASSLATDSPGTDTQYF. Written as DNA, the CDR3 is TGTGCCAGCAGCTTAGCCACGGACAGTCCCGGCACAGATACGCAGTATTTT. V usage is TRBV7-2 and J usage is TRBJ2-3, with D maybe TRBD1 (6 bases). The CDR3 covers 17 residues. From germline, CDR1 is SGHTA and CDR2 FQGNSA. Trimming cost V 0 bases and J 1 base, with 14 bases left between them.

V and J are TRBV2 and TRBJ2-1; possible D gene TRBD2, 6 bases. V was clipped by 6 bases and J by 3 bases, with 12 bases between them. Germline CDR1 reads SNHLY; CDR2 reads FYNNEI. The CDR3 runs to 14 residues. The CDR3: CASSPLGGYNEQFF. CDR3 nucleotide sequence: TGTGCCAGCAGCCCGCTCGGGGGCTACAATGAGCAGTTCTTC.

The chain couples TRBV20-1 to TRBJ1-4; a weak D match, TRBD1 (5 bases). This CDR3 is built from 13 residues. Trimming took off 3 bases at V and 10 bases at J, with 15 bases between the two ends. CDR1 and CDR2 (germline): DFQATT, SNEGSKA (reference sequence). The CDR3 here is CSASLAGTGKLFF. The CDR3 nucleotides are TGCAGTGCTAGTTTGGCAGGGACTGGAAAACTGTTTTTT.

This clone is a singleton in its sample. The V gene is TRBV2, the J gene TRBJ2-1; D is perhaps TRBD2 (6 bases). CDR1 SNHLY and CDR2 FYNNEI come from the germline V gene. The length of the CDR3 is 13 residues. V lost 8 bases to trimming and J lost 2 bases, with 10 bases between them. The CDR3 region has the DNA TGTGCCAGCGGGGGACTGGCCTACAATGAGCAGTTCTTC. Translation gives CASGGLAYNEQFF. Drawing the rest from reference TRBV2 and TRBJ2-1, the complete variable domain is EPEVTQTPSHQVTQMGQEVILRCVPISNHLYFYWYRQILGQKVEFLVSFYNNEISEKSEIFDDQFSVERPDGSNFTLKIRSTKLEDSAMYFCASGGLAYNEQFFGPGTRLTVL.

The chain is built from TRBV5-1 and TRBJ2-1; 12 bases map to TRBD2. V dropped 1 base and J dropped 9; count of bases not matched to a gene: 14. Germline V gives CDR1 SGHRS, CDR2 YFSETQ. This CDR3 region has 18 residues. CDR3 sequence reads: CASSLQASGRASATEQFF. The CDR3 DNA reads TGCGCCAGCAGCTTGCAGGCTAGCGGGAGGGCCTCGGCCACTGAGCAGTTCTTC.

The chain links TRBV5-1 to TRBJ1-5; D uncertain. The germline CDR1 and CDR2 sequences are SGHRS and YFSETQ. V lost 3 bases to trimming and J lost 4 bases, with 14 bases between them. CDR3 length: 15 residues. CDR3 amino acids: CASSSEGRANQPQHF. For the CDR3, the DNA is TGCGCCAGCAGCTCGGAGGGAAGGGCTAATCAGCCCCAGCATTTT.